This T cell receptor beta chain came from a study of response to subunit inactivated influenza vaccine. General observations from the study: Authors suggested seasonal influenza vaccinations each recruit few new T cells.

TCRdb reprocessed the RT-PCR reads with MiXCR, giving one entry per CDR3 protein. The data hold hundreds of thousands of distinct CDR3 sequences, with around 16% observed a single time. The CDR3 is made up of 13 amino acids. As for this clonotype: Its target is not known. One end of the junction does not line up with germline, which may come from a read error.

The clonotype was recovered from a man aged 50-60 years who received an inactivated influenza vaccine. This chain links TRBV12-3 or TRBV12-4 with TRBJ2-1, with 8 nucleotides matching TRBD2. The sample in question was PBMCs from blood, obtained 11 to 12 days after vaccination. This chain's CDR3 is CSSSLSGTGGEFF. The CDR3 DNA reads as TGTTCCAGCAGTTTATCCGGGACGGGAGGGGAATTCTTC.